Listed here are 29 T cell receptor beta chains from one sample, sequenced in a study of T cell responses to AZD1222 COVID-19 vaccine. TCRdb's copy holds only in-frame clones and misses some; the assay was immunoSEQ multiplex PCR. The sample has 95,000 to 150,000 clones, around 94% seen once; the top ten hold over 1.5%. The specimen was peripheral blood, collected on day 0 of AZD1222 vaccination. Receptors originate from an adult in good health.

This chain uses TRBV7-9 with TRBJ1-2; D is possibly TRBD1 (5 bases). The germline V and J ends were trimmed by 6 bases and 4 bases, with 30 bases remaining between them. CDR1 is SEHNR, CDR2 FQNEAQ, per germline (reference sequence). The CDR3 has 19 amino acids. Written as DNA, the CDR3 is TGTGCCAGCAGTCGAGTATTGATTCCGGGGCTCACAGGAAGCTATGGCTACACCTTC. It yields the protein CASSRVLIPGLTGSYGYTF.

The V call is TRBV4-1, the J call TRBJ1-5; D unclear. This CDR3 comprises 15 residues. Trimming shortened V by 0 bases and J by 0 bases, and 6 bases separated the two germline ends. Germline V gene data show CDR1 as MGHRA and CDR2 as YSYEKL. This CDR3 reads CASSQDRSSNQPQHF. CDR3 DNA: TGCGCCAGCAGCCAAGATAGGAGTAGCAATCAGCCCCAGCATTTT.

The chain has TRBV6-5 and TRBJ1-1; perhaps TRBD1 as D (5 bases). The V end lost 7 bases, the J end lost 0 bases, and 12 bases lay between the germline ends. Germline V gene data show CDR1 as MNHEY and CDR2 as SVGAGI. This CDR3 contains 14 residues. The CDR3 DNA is TGTGCCAGCACTCCGACAGTCATGAACACTGAAGCTTTCTTT. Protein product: CASTPTVMNTEAFF.

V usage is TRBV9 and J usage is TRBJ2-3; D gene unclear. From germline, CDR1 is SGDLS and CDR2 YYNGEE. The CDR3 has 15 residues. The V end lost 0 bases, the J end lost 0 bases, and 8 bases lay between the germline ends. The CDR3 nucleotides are TGTGCCAGCAGCGTAGGTCTAGACAGCACAGATACGCAGTATTTT. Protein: CASSVGLDSTDTQYF.

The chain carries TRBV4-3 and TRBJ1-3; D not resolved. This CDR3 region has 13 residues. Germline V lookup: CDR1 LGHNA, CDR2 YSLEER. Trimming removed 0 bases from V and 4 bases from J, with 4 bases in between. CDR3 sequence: CASSQDDGNTIYF. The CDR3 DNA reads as TGCGCCAGCAGCCAAGATGACGGAAACACCATATATTTT.

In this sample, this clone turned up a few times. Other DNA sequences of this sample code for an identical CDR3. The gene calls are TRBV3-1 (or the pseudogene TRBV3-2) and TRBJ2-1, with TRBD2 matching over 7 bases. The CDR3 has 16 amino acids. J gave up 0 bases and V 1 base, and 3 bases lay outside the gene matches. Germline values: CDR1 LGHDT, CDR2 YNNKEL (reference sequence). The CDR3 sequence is CASSQGLADSYNEQFF. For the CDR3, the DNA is TGTGCCAGCAGCCAAGGACTAGCTGACTCCTACAATGAGCAGTTCTTC.

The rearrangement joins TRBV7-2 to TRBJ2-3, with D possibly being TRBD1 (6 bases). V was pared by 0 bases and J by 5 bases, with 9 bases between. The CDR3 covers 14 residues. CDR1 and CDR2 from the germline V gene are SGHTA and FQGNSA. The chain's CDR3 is CASSLAPGEDTQYF. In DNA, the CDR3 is TGTGCCAGCAGCTTAGCCCCAGGGGAAGATACGCAGTATTTT.

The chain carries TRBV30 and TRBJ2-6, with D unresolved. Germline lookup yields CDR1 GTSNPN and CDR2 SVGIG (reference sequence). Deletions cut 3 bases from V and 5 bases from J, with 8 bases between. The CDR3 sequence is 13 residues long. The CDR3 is CAWRFDWANVLTF. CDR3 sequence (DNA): TGTGCCTGGAGGTTCGACTGGGCCAACGTCCTGACTTTC.

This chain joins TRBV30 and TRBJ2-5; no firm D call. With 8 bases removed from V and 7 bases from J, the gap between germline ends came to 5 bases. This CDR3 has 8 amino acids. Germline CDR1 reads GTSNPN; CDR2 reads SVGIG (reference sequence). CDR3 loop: CARSTQYF. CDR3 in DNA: TGTGCCCGGTCGACCCAGTACTTC. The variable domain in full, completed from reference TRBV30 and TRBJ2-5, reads SQTIHQWPATLVQPVGSPLSLECTVEGTSNPNLYWYRQAAGRGLQLLFYSVGIGQISSEVPQNLSASRPQDRQFILSSKKLLLSDSGFYLCARSTQYFGPGTRLLVL.

The chain's CDR3 is CASSVTGKGNQPQHF. CDR3 nucleotides: TGTGCCAGCAGCGTAACAGGGAAGGGCAATCAGCCCCAGCATTTT. The chain employs TRBV9 and TRBJ1-5; the D gene is possibly TRBD1 (6 bases). CDR3 length equals 15 residues. V dropped 1 base and J dropped 2 bases, with 10 bases sitting between them. Germline V lookup: CDR1 SGDLS, CDR2 YYNGEE.

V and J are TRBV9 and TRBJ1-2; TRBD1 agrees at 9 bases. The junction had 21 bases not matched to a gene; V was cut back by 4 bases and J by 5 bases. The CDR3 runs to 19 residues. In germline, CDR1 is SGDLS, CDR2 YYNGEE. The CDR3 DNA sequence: TGTGCCAGCAGCCCCCGAGCAGGGGGACAGGGTCCCCTAGGGTATGGCTACACCTTC. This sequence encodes CASSPRAGGQGPLGYGYTF. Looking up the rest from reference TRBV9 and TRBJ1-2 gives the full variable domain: DSGVTQTPKHLITATGQRVTLRCSPRSGDLSVYWYQQSLDQGLQFLIQYYNGEERAKGNILERFSAQQFPDLHSELNLSSLELGDSALYFCASSPRAGGQGPLGYGYTFGSGTRLTVV.

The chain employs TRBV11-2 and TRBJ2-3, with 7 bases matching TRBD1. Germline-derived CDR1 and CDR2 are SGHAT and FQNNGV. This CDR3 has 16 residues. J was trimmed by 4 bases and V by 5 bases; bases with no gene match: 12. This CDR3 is CASSQTGSRVSDTQYF. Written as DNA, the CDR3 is TGTGCCAGCAGCCAGACAGGGAGTAGGGTTTCAGATACGCAGTATTTT.

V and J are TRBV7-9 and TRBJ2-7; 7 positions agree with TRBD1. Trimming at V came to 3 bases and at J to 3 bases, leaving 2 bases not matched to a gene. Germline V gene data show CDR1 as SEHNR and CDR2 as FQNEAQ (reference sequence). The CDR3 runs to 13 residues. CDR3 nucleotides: TGTGCCAGCAGCTTGGGACAGAACTACGAGCAGTACTTC. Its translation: CASSLGQNYEQYF.

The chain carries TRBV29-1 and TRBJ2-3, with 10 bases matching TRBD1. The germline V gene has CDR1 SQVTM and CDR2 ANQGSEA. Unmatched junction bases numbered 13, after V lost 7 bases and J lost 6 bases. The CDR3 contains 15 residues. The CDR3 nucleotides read TGCAGCGCTATACACCGGGACAGGGGAATTGATACGCAGTATTTT. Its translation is CSAIHRDRGIDTQYF.

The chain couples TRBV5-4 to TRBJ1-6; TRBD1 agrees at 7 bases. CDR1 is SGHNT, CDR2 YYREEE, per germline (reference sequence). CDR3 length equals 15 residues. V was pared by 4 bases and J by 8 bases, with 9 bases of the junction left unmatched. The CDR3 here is CASSVNRGWDSPLHF. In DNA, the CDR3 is TGTGCCAGCAGCGTAAACAGGGGTTGGGATTCACCCCTCCACTTT.

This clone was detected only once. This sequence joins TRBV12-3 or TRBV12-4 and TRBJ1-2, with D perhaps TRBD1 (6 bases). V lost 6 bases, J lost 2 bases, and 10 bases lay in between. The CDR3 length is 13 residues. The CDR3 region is CASSQGQNYGYTF. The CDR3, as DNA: TGTGCCAGCAGCCAGGGACAAAACTATGGCTACACCTTC.

The DNA for the CDR3 is TGTGCCAGCAGTTTTCAGGGGAGCGCTGAAGCTTTCTTT. Protein product: CASSFQGSAEAFF. The J gene is TRBJ1-1, the V gene TRBV27; D may be TRBD1 (6 bases). The CDR3 is made up of 13 amino acids. CDR1 MNHEY and CDR2 SMNVEV come from the germline V gene (reference sequence). V lost 3 bases and J lost 6, with 11 bases in between.

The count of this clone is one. The DNA of the CDR3 is TGTGCCAGCAGATTACAGAGCTCCTATAATTCACCCCTCCACTTT. Translated: CASRLQSSYNSPLHF. The chain combines TRBV6-5 with TRBJ1-6; no definite D call. V was pared by 6 bases and J by 0 bases, with 9 bases between. The length of the CDR3 is 15 residues. From germline, CDR1 is MNHEY and CDR2 SVGAGI.

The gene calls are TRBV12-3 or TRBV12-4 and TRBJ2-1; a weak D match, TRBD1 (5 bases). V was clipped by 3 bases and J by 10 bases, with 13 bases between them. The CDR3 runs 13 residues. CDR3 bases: TGTGCCAGCAGTTTCAGGGCGCGTGGCGAGCAGTTCTTC. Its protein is CASSFRARGEQFF.

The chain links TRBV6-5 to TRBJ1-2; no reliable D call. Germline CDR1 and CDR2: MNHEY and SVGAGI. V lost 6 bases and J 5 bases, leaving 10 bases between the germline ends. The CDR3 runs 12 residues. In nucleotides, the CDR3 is TGTGCCAGCAGCGACGGGAGGTATGGCTACACCTTC. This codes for CASSDGRYGYTF.

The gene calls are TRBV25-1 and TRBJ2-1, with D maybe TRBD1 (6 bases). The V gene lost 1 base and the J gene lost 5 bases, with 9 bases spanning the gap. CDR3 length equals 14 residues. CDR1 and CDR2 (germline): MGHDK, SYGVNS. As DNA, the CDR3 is TGTGCCAGCAGTGAATCCAACAGGGACAATGAGCAGTTCTTC. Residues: CASSESNRDNEQFF.

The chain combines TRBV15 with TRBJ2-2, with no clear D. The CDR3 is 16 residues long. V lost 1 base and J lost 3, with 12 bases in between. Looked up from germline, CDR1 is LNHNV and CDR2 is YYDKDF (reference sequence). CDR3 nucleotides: TGTGCCACCAGCAGAGGCGGACCGCCCTACACCGGGGAGCTGTTTTTT. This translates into CATSRGGPPYTGELFF.

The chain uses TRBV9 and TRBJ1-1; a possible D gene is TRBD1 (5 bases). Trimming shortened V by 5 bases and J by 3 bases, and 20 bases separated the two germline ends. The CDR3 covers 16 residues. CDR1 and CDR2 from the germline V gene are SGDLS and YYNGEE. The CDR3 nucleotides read TGTGCCAGCAGTTCCCGATACCGGGACGGTTACACTGAAGCTTTCTTT. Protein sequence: CASSSRYRDGYTEAFF.

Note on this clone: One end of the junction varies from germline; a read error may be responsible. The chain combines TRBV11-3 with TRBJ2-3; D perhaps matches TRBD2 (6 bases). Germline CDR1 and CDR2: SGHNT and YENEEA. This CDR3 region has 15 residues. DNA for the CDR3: TGTGCCAGCAGCTTAGGGCCCGGGAGCACGGATACGCAGTATTTT. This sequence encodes CASSLGPGSTDTQYF.

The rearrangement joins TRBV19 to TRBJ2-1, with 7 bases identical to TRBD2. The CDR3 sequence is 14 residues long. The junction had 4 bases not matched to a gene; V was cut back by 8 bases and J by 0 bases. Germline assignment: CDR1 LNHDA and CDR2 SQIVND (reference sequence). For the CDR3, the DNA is TGTGCCAGTCAGCTAGCGGACTCCTACAATGAGCAGTTCTTC. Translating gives CASQLADSYNEQFF.

CDR3 residues: CASSPRVGEGYTF. Here the CDR3 DNA reads TGTGCCAGCAGCCCGAGGGTTGGGGAAGGCTACACCTTC. This chain uses TRBV3-1 (or the pseudogene TRBV3-2) with TRBJ1-2; D not certain. V lost 4 bases and J lost 8, with 14 bases in between. CDR1 LGHDT and CDR2 YNNKEL come from the germline V gene (reference sequence). The CDR3 is 13 residues long.

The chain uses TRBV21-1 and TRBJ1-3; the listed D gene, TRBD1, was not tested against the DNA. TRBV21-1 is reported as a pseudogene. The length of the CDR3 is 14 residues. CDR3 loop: CASGPRGTGNTIYF. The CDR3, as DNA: TGTGCCAGCGGTCCCAGGGGTACTGGAAACACCATATATTTT.

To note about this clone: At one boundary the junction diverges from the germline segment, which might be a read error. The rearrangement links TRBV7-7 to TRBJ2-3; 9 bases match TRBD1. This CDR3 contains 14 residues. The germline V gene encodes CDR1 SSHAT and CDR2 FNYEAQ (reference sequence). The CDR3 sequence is CASSLGQGPDTQYF. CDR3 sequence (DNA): TGTGCTAGCAGCCTTGGACAGGGGCCAGATACGCAGTATTTT. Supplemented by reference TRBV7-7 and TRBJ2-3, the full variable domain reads GAGVSQSPRYKVTKRGQDVTLRCDPISSHATLYWYQQALGQGPEFLTYFNYEAQPDKSGLPSDRFSAERPEGSISTLTIQRTEQRDSAMYRCASSLGQGPDTQYFGPGTRLTVL.

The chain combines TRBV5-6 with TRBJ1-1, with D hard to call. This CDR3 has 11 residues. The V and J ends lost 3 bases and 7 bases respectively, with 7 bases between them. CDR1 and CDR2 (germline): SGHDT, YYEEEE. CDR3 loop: CASSWRDEAFF. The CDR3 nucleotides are TGTGCCAGCAGCTGGCGGGATGAAGCTTTCTTT.